This T cell receptor (beta chain) comes out of a study of breast tumors, draining lymph nodes, adjacent tissues. CDR3 length: 12 residues. V gave up 7 bases and J gave up 7 bases; unmatched junction bases: 2. In germline, CDR1 is MGHDK, CDR2 SYGVNS. One entry per CDR3 protein, called by TCRdb with MiXCR from the multiplex PCR reads. In the table there are 20,000 to 25,000 distinct CDR3 sequences, about 30% of which are singletons. This TCR derives from a female donor with breast cancer. Some clones in this sample may be carry-over from other donors' samples. Source material: breast tumor tissue. V is TRBV25-1 and J is TRBJ2-1; 9 bases are a match to TRBD1. CDR3 DNA: TGTGCCAGCACGACAGGGGGTAATGAGCAGTTCTTC. Its translation: CASTTGGNEQFF.